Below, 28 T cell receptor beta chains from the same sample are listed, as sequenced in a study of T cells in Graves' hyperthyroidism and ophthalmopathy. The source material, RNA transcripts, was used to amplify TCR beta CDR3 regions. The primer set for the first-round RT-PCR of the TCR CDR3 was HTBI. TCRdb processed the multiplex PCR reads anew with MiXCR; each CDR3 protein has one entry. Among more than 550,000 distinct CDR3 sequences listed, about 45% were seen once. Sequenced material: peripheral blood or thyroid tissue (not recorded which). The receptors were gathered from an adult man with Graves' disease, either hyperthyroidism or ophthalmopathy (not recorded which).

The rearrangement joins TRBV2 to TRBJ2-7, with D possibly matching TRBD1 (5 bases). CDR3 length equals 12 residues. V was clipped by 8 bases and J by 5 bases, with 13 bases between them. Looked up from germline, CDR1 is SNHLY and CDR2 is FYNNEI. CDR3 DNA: TGTGCCAGCGAGAACAGGTACCACGAGCAGTACTTC. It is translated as CASENRYHEQYF.

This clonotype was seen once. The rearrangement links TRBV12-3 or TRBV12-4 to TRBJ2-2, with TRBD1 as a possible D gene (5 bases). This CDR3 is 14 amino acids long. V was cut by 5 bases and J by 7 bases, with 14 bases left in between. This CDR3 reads CASSRLTGLGELFF. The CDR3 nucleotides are TGTGCCAGCAGTCGCCTAACAGGCCTCGGGGAGCTGTTTTTT.

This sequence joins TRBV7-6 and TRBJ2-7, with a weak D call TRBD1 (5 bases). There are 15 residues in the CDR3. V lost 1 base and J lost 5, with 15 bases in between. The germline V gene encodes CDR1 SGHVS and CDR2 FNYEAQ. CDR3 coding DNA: TGTGCCAGCAGCTTAGGCCCAGGGTTAGGAGACGAGCAGTACTTC. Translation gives CASSLGPGLGDEQYF.

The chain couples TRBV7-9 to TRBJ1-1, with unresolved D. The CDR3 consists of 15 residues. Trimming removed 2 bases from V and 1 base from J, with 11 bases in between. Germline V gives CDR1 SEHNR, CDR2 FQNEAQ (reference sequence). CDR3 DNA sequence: TGTGCCAGCAGCTTATATGCAGGAGGGAACACTGAAGCTTTCTTT. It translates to CASSLYAGGNTEAFF.

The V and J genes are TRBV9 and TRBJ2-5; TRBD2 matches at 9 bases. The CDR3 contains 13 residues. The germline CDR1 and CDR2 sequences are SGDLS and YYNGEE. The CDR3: CASLAGRAETQYF. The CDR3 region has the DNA TGTGCTAGCCTAGCGGGGAGGGCAGAGACCCAGTACTTC.

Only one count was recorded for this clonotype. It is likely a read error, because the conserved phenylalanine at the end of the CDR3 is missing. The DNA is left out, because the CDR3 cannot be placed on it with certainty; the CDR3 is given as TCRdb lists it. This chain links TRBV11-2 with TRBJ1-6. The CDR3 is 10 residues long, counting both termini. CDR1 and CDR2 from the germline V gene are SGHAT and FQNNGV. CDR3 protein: CASSLDPPTS.

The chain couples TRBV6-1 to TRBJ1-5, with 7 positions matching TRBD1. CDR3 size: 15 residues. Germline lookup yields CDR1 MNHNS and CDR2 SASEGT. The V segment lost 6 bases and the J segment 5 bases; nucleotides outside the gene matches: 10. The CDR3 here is CASRSDRKGDQPQHF. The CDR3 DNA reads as TGTGCCAGCAGGTCGGACAGGAAAGGAGATCAGCCCCAGCATTTT.

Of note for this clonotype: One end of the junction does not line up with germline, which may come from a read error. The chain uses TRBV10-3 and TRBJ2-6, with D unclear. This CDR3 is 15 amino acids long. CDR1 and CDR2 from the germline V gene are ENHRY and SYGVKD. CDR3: CASSLQSSGANVLTF. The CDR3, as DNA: TGTGCCAGCAGTCTACAGAGCTCTGGGGCCAACGTCCTGACTTTC.

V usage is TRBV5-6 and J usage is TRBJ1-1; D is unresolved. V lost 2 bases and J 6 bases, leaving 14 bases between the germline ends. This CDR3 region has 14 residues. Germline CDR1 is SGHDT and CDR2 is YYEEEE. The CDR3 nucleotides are TGTGCCAGCAGCTTCCGGAACTCCGGGGCTGAAGCTTTCTTT. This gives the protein CASSFRNSGAEAFF.

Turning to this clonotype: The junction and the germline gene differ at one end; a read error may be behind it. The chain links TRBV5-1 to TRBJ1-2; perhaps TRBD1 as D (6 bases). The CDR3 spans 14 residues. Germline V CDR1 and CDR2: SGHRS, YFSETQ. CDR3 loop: CASSAPPGAYGYTF. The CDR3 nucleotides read TGTGCCAGCAGCGCCCCCCCGGGGGCCTATGGCTACACCTTC.

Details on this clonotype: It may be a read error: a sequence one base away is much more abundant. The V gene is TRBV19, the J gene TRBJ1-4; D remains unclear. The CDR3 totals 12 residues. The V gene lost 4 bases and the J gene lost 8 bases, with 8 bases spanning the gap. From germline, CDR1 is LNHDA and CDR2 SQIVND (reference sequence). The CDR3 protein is CASSNGCEKLFF. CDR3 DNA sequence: TGTGCCAGTAGTAACGGTTGCGAAAAACTGTTTTTT.

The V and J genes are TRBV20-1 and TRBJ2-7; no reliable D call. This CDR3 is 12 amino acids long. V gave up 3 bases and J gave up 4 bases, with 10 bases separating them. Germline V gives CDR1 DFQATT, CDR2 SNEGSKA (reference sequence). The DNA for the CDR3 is TGCAGTGCTAGCGATGGACGTTACGAGCAGTACTTC. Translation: CSASDGRYEQYF.

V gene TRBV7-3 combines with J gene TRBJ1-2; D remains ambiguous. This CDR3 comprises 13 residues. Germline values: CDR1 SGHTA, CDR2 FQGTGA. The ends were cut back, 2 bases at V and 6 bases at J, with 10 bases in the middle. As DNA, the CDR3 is TGTGCCAGCAGCTTAGGCCCGTTTGATGGCTACACCTTC. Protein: CASSLGPFDGYTF.

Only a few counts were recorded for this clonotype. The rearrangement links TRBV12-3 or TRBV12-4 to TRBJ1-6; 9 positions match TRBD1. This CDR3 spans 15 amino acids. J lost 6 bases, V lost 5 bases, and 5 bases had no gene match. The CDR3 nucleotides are TGTGCCAGCAGTAGCAACAGGGGGCCTAATTCACCCCTCCACTTT. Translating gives CASSSNRGPNSPLHF.

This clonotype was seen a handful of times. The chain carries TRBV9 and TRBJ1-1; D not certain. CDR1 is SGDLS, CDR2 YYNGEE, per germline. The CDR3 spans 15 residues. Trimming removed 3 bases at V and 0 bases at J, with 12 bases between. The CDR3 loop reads CASSATTSVNTEAFF. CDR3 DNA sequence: TGTGCCAGCAGCGCGACGACATCAGTGAACACTGAAGCTTTCTTT.

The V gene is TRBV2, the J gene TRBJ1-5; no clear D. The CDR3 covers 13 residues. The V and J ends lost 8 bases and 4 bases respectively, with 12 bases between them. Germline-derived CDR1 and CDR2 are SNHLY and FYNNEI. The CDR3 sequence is CASGLRDNQPQHF. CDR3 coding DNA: TGTGCCAGCGGGTTGAGGGATAATCAGCCCCAGCATTTT.

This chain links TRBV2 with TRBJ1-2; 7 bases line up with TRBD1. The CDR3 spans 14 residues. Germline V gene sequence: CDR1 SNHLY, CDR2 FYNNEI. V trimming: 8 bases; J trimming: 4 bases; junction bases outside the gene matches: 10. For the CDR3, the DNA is TGTGCCAGCGGGGCGGGACAGCTCCTCTATGGCTACACCTTC. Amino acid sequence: CASGAGQLLYGYTF.

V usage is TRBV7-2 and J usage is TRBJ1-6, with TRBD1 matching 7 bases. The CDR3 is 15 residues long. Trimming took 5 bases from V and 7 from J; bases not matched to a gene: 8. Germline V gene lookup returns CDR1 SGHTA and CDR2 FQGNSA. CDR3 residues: CASSVTKGGNSPLHF. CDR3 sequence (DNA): TGTGCCAGCAGCGTTACAAAAGGGGGCAATTCACCCCTCCACTTT.

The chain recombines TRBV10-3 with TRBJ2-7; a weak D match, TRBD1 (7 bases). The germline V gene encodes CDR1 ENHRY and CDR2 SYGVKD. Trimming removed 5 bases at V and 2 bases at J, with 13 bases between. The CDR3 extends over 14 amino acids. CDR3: CAISTGEVPYEQYF. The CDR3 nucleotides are TGTGCCATCAGTACAGGGGAGGTACCCTACGAGCAGTACTTC.

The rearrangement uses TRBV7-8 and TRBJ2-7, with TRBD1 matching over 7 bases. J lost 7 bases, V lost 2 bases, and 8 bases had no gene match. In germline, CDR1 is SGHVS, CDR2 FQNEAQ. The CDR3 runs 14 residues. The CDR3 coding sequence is TGTGCCAGCAGCTTACTCCAAGGGGGCGATGAGCAGTACTTC. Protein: CASSLLQGGDEQYF. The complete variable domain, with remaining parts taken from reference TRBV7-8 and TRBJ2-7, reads GAGVSQSPRYKVAKRGQDVALRCDPISGHVSLFWYQQALGQGPEFLTYFQNEAQLDKSGLPSDRFFAERPEGSVSTLKIQRTQQEDSAVYLCASSLLQGGDEQYFGPGTRLTVT.

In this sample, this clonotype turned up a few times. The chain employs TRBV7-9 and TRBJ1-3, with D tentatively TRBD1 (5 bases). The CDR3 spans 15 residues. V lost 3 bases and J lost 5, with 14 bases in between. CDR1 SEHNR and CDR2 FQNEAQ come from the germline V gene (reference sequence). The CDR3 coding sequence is TGTGCCAGCAGCTTTCGGGACGGGGGAAGAAACACCATATATTTT. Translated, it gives CASSFRDGGRNTIYF. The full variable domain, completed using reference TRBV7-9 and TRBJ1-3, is DTGVSQNPRHKITKRGQNVTFRCDPISEHNRLYWYRQTLGQGPEFLTYFQNEAQLEKSRLLSDRFSAERPKGSFSTLEIQRTEQGDSAMYLCASSFRDGGRNTIYFGEGSWLTVV.

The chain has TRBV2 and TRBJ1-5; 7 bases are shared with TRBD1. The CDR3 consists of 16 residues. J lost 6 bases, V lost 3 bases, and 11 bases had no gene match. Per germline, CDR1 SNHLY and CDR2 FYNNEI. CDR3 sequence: CASSDRDSRGLQPQHF. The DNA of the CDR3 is TGTGCCAGCAGTGACCGGGACAGTCGCGGGCTTCAGCCCCAGCATTTT.

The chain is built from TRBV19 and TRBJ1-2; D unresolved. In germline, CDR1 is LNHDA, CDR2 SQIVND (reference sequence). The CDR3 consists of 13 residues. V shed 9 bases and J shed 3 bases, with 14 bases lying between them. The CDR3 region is CASAWRIDYGYTF. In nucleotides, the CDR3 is TGTGCCAGCGCCTGGAGGATCGACTATGGCTACACCTTC.

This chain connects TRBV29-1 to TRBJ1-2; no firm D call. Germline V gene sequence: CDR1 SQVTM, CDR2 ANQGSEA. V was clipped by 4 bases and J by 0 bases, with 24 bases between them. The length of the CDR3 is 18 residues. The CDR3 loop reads CSVASQNLNTEANYGYTF. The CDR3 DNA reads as TGCAGCGTTGCGTCCCAGAACTTGAACACTGAAGCTAACTATGGCTACACCTTC.

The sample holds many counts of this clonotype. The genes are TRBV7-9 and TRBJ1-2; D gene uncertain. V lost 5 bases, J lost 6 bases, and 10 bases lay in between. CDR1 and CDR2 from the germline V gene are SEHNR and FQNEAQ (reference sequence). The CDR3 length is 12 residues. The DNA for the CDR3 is TGTGCCAGCAGCCAGATGACGGATGGCTACACCTTC. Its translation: CASSQMTDGYTF.

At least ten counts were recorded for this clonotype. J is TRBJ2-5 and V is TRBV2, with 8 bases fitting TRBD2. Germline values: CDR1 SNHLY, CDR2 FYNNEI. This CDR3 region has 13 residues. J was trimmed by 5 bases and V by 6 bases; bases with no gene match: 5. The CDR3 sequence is CASSIAGTETQYF. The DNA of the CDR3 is TGTGCCAGCAGCATAGCGGGGACCGAGACCCAGTACTTC.

The CDR3, as DNA: TGTGCCACCAGCGACCATCGACAGGGGACAGACTATGGCTACACCTTC. Its translation is CATSDHRQGTDYGYTF. This chain links TRBV15 with TRBJ1-2; 8 bases are shared with TRBD1. Germline lookup yields CDR1 LNHNV and CDR2 YYDKDF (reference sequence). After removal of 5 bases from V and 3 bases from J, the junction contained 11 bases not matched to a gene. This CDR3 spans 16 amino acids.

CDR3 DNA sequence: TGCAGCGTTGTAAGGGGCCAAGAGACCCAGTACTTC. Translating gives CSVVRGQETQYF. The chain joins TRBV29-1 to TRBJ2-5; weak D call: TRBD1 (5 bases). From germline, CDR1 is SQVTM and CDR2 ANQGSEA. The CDR3 extends over 12 amino acids. The germline V and J ends were trimmed by 4 bases and 1 base, with 7 bases remaining between them.